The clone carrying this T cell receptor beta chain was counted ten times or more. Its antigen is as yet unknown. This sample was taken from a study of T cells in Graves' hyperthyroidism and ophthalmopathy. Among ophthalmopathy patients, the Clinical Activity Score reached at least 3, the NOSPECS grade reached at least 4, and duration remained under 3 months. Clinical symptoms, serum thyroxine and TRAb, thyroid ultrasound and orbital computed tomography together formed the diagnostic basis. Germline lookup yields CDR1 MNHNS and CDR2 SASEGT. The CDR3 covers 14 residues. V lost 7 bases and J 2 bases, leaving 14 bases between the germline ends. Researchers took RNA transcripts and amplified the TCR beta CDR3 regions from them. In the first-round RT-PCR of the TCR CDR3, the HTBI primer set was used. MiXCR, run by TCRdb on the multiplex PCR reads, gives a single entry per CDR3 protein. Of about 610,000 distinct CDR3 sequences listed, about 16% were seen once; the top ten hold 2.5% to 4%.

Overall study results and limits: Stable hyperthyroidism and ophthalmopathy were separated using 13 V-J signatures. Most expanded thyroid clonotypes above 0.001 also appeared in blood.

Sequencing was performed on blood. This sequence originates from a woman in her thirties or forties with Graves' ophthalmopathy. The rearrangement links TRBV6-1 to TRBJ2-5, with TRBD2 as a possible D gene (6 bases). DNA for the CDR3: TGTGCCAGCACCTTAGTGGGGGGACAAGAGACCCAGTACTTC. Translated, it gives CASTLVGGQETQYF.